This is a list of T cell receptor beta chains from one sample in a study of T-cell memory formation after mild COVID-19. TCRdb used MiXCR to reprocess the 5' RACE reads, holding one entry per CDR3 protein. The sample carries 150,000 to 200,000 distinct CDR3 sequences, 11% recorded once. Sequenced: PBMCs or a T cell subset sorted from them (not recorded which). The source of these receptors is a man aged 18 to 29 who had mild COVID-19 (a few samples of this study predate the infection). Cell type and time point are not known. Each CDR3 is given with its conserved first and last residue. A D gene is named only where the DNA matches it firmly. Size is omitted from some rows. Given values are once, few, many or a class for expanded clones.

TRBJ2-2 | TRBD2 | few | TRBV7-9 | TGTGCCAGCAGCCACCCTAGCGGGGGATACGCGAACACCGGGGAGCTGTTTTTT | CASSHPSGGYANTGELFF
TRBJ1-1 | - | - | TRBV4-3 | TGCGCCAGCAGCCTCGAAGGGGCGTCGAACACTGAAGCTTTCTTT | CASSLEGASNTEAFF
TRBJ2-3 | - | - | TRBV11-2 | TGTGCCAGCAGCTCCAGCGGCACCGGAGCAAATACGCAGTATTTT | CASSSSGTGANTQYF
TRBJ2-5 | TRBD2 | - | TRBV7-2 | TGTGCCAGCAGCTTTGCCGGGACTAGCGGGTTACAAGAGACCCAGTACTTC | CASSFAGTSGLQETQYF
TRBJ1-2 | TRBD1 | - | TRBV12-3/TRBV12-4 | TGTGCCAGCAGTCGTGGGGACAGCAACTATGGCTACACCTTC | CASSRGDSNYGYTF
TRBJ2-5 | - | - | TRBV7-2 | TGTGCCAGCAGCTTTTACATACAAGAGACCCAGTACTTC | CASSFYIQETQYF
TRBJ2-2 | TRBD1 | few | TRBV7-2 | TGTGCCAGCAGCTTGGAGCAGGGGGCCAACGGGGAGCTGTTTTTT | CASSLEQGANGELFF
TRBJ2-1 | TRBD2 | - | TRBV20-1 | TGCAGTGCCCCGACCGGGACTAGCGGGATCGATGAGCAGTTCTTC | CSAPTGTSGIDEQFF
TRBJ2-7 | - | few | TRBV2 | TGTGCCAGGAGAGAGGCCGGACGATCAAGCTCCTACGAGCAGTACTTC | CARREAGRSSSYEQYF
TRBJ2-4 | TRBD2 | many | TRBV5-6 | TGTGCCAGCAGCTACCCACTGGGGGGGAACATTCAGTACTTC | CASSYPLGGNIQYF
TRBJ2-7 | TRBD1 | - | TRBV2 | TGTGCCAGCAGTAGACAGGGTATGGCCTACGAGCAGTACTTC | CASSRQGMAYEQYF
TRBJ2-7 | TRBD2 | few | TRBV4-1 | TGCGCCAGCAGCTTGACTAGCGGAGACTACGAGCAGTACTTC | CASSLTSGDYEQYF
TRBJ2-1 | - | once | TRBV7-9 | TGTGCCAGCAGCTCCGGACTCCCGCCGGGCAATGAGCAGTTCTTC | CASSSGLPPGNEQFF
TRBJ2-2 | - | - | TRBV5-1 | TGCGCCAGCAGCCCGGCCCGGGACAAGAGACCGGGCACCGGGGAGCTGTTTTTT | CASSPARDKRPGTGELFF
TRBJ1-4 | TRBD1 | - | TRBV20-1 | TGCAGTGGTTTTACGGGACAGGGCGAAAAACTGTTTTTT | CSGFTGQGEKLFF
TRBJ1-2 | - | many | TRBV19 | TGTGCCAGTAGTCCCGACAGCCGGGGGTATGGCTACACCTTC | CASSPDSRGYGYTF
TRBJ2-2 | - | many | TRBV4-3 | TGCGCCAGCAGCCAAGATTTTGCGAGTTCCCTGTTTTTT | CASSQDFASSLFF
TRBJ2-7 | - | - | TRBV5-1 | TGCGCCAGCAGCTTGGGGCCAGGAACAGCCGCCCACGAGCAGTACTTC | CASSLGPGTAAHEQYF
TRBJ2-5 | TRBD2 | - | TRBV2 | TGTGCCAGCTCTGGGACTAGCCGCGAGACCCAGTACTTC | CASSGTSRETQYF
TRBJ2-1 | TRBD1 | many | TRBV20-1 | TGCAGTGCCAGAAACCCTACAGGGGCCACCTACAATGAGCAGTTCTTC | CSARNPTGATYNEQFF
TRBJ2-3 | - | many | TRBV4-3 | TGCGCCAGCAGCCAAGGGCCGGCAGATACGCAGTATTTT | CASSQGPADTQYF
TRBJ2-7 | TRBD1 | few | TRBV10-3 | TGTGCCATCTCCCCGGACAGGGATCATTACTACGAGCAGTACTTC | CAISPDRDHYYEQYF
TRBJ2-1 | TRBD2 | - | TRBV5-1 | TGCGCCAGCAGTGGACTAGCGGGACCTTACAATGAGCAGTTCTTC | CASSGLAGPYNEQFF
TRBJ2-7 | - | few | TRBV20-1 | TGCAGTGGGGGACAAAGCGGCAGGGGGGCCCGCAAGCAGTACTTC | CSGGQSGRGARKQYF
TRBJ2-1 | - | many | TRBV4-3 | TGCGCCAGCAGCCAAGATGGGGGCTACAATGAGCAGTTCTTC | CASSQDGGYNEQFF
TRBJ1-6 | - | many | TRBV6-6 | TGTGCCAGCAGCTCCCCAGGGGCTAATTCACCCCTCCACTTT | CASSSPGANSPLHF
TRBJ2-5 | - | once | TRBV6-1 | TGTGCCAGCATCCTTGGGGGGCTTCAAGAGACCCAGTACTTC | CASILGGLQETQYF
TRBJ2-1 | - | few | TRBV27 | TGTGCCAGCAGTTTGGGCAGGGGGGCCTTCAGGATCTTC | CASSLGRGAFRIF
TRBJ1-2 | - | many | TRBV6-5 | TGTGCCAGCAGCCGCAATCCTGTGGGGGGGGGCTACACCTTC | CASSRNPVGGGYTF
TRBJ1-2 | - | - | TRBV4-2 | TGTGCCAGCAGCCAAGCCCGTCGGGGGCCAGCATGGCACTATGGCTACACCTTC | CASSQARRGPAWHYGYTF
TRBJ2-5 | - | few | TRBV2 | TGTGCCAGCGCGAAAACTACAGGGCCTGGGGCCCAGTACTTC | CASAKTTGPGAQYF
TRBJ2-7 | - | - | TRBV6-5 | TGTGCCAGCAGTCCCCGCACCTGGGCAGGGGAGGTCGGCGAGCAGTACTTC | CASSPRTWAGEVGEQYF
TRBJ1-2 | - | few | TRBV6-2/TRBV6-3 | TGTGCCAGCAGTACTCCGGGCGTTAACTATGGCTACACCTTC | CASSTPGVNYGYTF
TRBJ2-2 | - | few | TRBV12-3/TRBV12-4 | TGTGCCAGCAGGGGAAGCCTGACGGACGGGGAGCTGTTTTTT | CASRGSLTDGELFF
TRBJ2-6 | - | - | TRBV4-2 | TGTGCCAGCAGCCAGACTGTGCAGGCGGGATCTGGGGCCAACGTCCTGACTTTC | CASSQTVQAGSGANVLTF
TRBJ1-3 | - | few | TRBV5-1 | TGCGCCAGCAGCTTGAAAGAGGGTTCTTGGTCTGGAAACACCATATATTTT | CASSLKEGSWSGNTIYF
TRBJ1-2 | TRBD1 | - | TRBV7-9 | TGTGCCAGCAGCCAGGGACAGCTCTATGGCTACACCTTC | CASSQGQLYGYTF
TRBJ1-3 | - | few | TRBV4-3 | TGCGCCAGCAGCTACGCCCCAGGGTCCGGAAACACCATATATTTT | CASSYAPGSGNTIYF
TRBJ1-1 | - | many | TRBV6-5 | TGTGCCAGCAGTTACTCAGCCAGGATGAACACTGAAGCTTTCTTT | CASSYSARMNTEAFF
TRBJ2-5 | TRBD1 | - | TRBV28 | TGTGCCAGCAGCGACAGGGGGGTACAAGAGACCCAGTACTTC | CASSDRGVQETQYF
TRBJ1-2 | TRBD1 | few | TRBV7-2 | TGTGCCAGCAGCAGGGACAGCAACTATGGCTACACCTTC | CASSRDSNYGYTF
TRBJ2-1 | - | - | TRBV4-3 | TGCGCCAGCAGCCAAGATTGGGGGAGAGAGCAGTTCTTC | CASSQDWGREQFF
TRBJ2-5 | TRBD1 | few | TRBV7-2 | TGTGCCAGCAGCCGACACGTGACAGGGGAGACCCAGTACTTC | CASSRHVTGETQYF
TRBJ1-5 | - | - | TRBV20-1 | TGCAGTGCTAGGACGGAACTCAATCAGCCCCAGCATTTT | CSARTELNQPQHF
TRBJ2-1 | - | - | TRBV5-6 | TGTGCCAGCAGCTTGAATGAGAGGAATGAGCAGTTCTTC | CASSLNERNEQFF
TRBJ2-4 | - | few | TRBV12-3/TRBV12-4 | TGTGCCAGCAGGGCCGGCGGAAACATTCAGTACTTC | CASRAGGNIQYF
TRBJ2-3 | - | many | TRBV7-2 | TGTGCCAGCAGCTTATGGGCCAGGGCGGGCCCAGATACGCAGTATTTT | CASSLWARAGPDTQYF
TRBJ1-1 | - | many | TRBV5-1 | TGCGCCAGCGCGAGAGGCCTACTTTTTACTGAAGCTTTCTTT | CASARGLLFTEAFF
TRBJ2-4 | TRBD2 | few | TRBV4-3 | TGCGCCAGCAGCCAAGATGTTAGTAGCGGGGGCAACATTCAGTACTTC | CASSQDVSSGGNIQYF
TRBJ2-2 | TRBD2 | few | TRBV10-3 | TGTGCCATCAGTGAGTCTTCGGCGGGGGGCCGCGGGGAGCTGTTTTTT | CAISESSAGGRGELFF
TRBJ2-5 | - | - | TRBV5-1 | TGCGCCAGCAGCTTGGGACTCGGGGTAGGAGAGACCCAGTACTTC | CASSLGLGVGETQYF